This is a list of T cell receptor beta chains from one sample in a study of radiation and T cells in renal cell carcinoma. Only in-frame clones appear in the TCRdb table, and some are missing; sequencing was by immunoSEQ multiplex PCR. In the table there are 70,000 to 80,000 clones, 80% to 90% of which are singletons. The sequencing here drew on blood, taken from a patient whose treatment included radiotherapy and nephrectomy. The origin of the receptors is a woman aged 50 to 60 with renal cell carcinoma. The CDR3 runs from the conserved cysteine through the conserved F or W. The D gene is left open where the match is weak. Size values are once, few and many counts, or a class for expanded clones, and some rows have none.

TRBJ2-4,.,.,TRBV2,CASSERGLAKNIQYF,TGTGCCAGCAGTGAAAGGGGCCTAGCCAAAAACATTCAGTACTTC
TRBJ1-2,.,.,TRBV4-3,CASSQDLPGSTYGYTF,TGCGCCAGCAGCCAAGACCTCCCGGGTTCGACCTATGGCTACACCTTC
TRBJ1-5,.,once,TRBV5-5,CASSLSSENQPQHF,TGTGCCAGCAGCTTGTCGTCGGAGAATCAGCCCCAGCATTTT
TRBJ2-5,.,.,TRBV6-5,CASSSQQGLETQYF,TGTGCCAGCAGCTCCCAGCAGGGTTTGGAGACCCAGTACTTC
TRBJ1-6,.,once,TRBV5-5,CASSDDPGNSPLHF,TGTGCCAGCAGCGACGACCCGGGGAATTCACCCCTCCACTTT
TRBJ1-6,.,.,TRBV6-5,CASSLTGSHSPLHF,TGTGCCAGCTCCCTCACGGGCTCCCATTCACCCCTCCACTTT
TRBJ2-3,.,.,TRBV7-2,CASIATGRLTDTQYF,TGTGCCAGCATCGCGACTGGACGGCTCACAGATACGCAGTATTTT
TRBJ2-4,.,.,TRBV2,CASSEAPGDIQYF,TGTGCCAGCAGTGAAGCGCCCGGGGATATTCAGTACTTC
TRBJ1-1,.,.,TRBV5-6,CASSLGWGAGTEAFF,TGTGCCAGCAGCTTGGGGTGGGGAGCGGGGACTGAAGCTTTCTTT
TRBJ1-5,.,.,TRBV4-3,CASSQDSAQPQHF,TGCGCCAGCAGCCAAGATTCCGCCCAGCCCCAGCATTTT
TRBJ2-1,.,.,TRBV7-2,CASSQAGDEQFF,TGTGCCAGCAGCCAGGCCGGCGATGAGCAGTTCTTC
TRBJ1-4,.,once,TRBV19,CASSGEVEKLFF,TGTGCCAGTAGCGGCGAGGTCGAAAAACTGTTTTTT
TRBJ2-7,TRBD2,.,TRBV6-6,CASSRTSGSSYEQYF,TGTGCCAGCAGCCGGACTAGCGGGAGCTCCTACGAGCAGTACTTC
TRBJ2-3,TRBD2,.,TRBV7-2,CASSLSGGGLTDTQYF,TGTGCCAGCAGCTTAAGCGGGGGGGGCTTAACAGATACGCAGTATTTT
TRBJ1-1,.,.,TRBV28,CASSFWVKEPTTYTEAFF,TGTGCCAGCAGTTTCTGGGTTAAAGAGCCCACCACTTACACTGAAGCTTTCTTT
TRBJ2-3,TRBD2,.,TRBV9,CASSVDGRADTQYF,TGTGCCAGCAGCGTAGACGGGAGGGCAGATACGCAGTATTTT
TRBJ2-1,.,.,TRBV6-5,CAVTRSRNNEQFF,TGTGCCGTCACGCGGTCTAGGAACAATGAGCAGTTCTTC
TRBJ1-1,TRBD1,.,TRBV7-2,CASSPGQGSNTEAFF,TGTGCCAGCAGCCCGGGACAGGGGTCTAACACTGAAGCTTTCTTT
TRBJ2-7,TRBD1,.,TRBV15,CATSGYRTGGYEQYF,TGTGCCACCAGCGGCTACCGGACAGGCGGTTACGAGCAGTACTTC
TRBJ1-5,.,.,TRBV7-8,CASSLDGAGFQPQHF,TGTGCCAGCAGCTTAGATGGGGCAGGATTTCAGCCCCAGCATTTT
TRBJ2-2,.,.,TRBV5-4,CASTRQNANTGELFF,TGTGCCAGCACCCGTCAGAATGCGAACACCGGGGAGCTGTTTTTT
TRBJ1-1,.,once,TRBV7-2,CASSLGGERSTEAFF,TGTGCCAGCAGCTTAGGTGGGGAGAGGAGCACTGAAGCTTTCTTT
TRBJ2-1,.,.,TRBV6-5,CASSYPSSNNEQFF,TGTGCCAGCAGTTACCCCTCGTCCAACAATGAGCAGTTCTTC
TRBJ1-1,.,.,TRBV7-2,CASLPVPNTEAFF,TGTGCCAGCCTCCCCGTGCCGAACACTGAAGCTTTCTTT
TRBJ2-7,TRBD2,.,TRBV15,CATSAQTSGTYEQYF,TGTGCCACCAGCGCACAGACTAGCGGAACCTACGAGCAGTACTTC
TRBJ2-2,.,.,TRBV5-4,CASSGPTRDGELFF,TGTGCCAGCAGCGGGCCTACTAGGGACGGGGAGCTGTTTTTT
TRBJ2-5,.,.,TRBV9,CASSVEPSMGTQYF,TGTGCCAGCAGCGTAGAGCCTAGCATGGGGACCCAGTACTTC
TRBJ1-1,.,.,TRBV7-2,CASSLEISTTEAFF,TGTGCCAGCAGCTTAGAAATCAGTACCACTGAAGCTTTCTTT
TRBJ1-5,TRBD1,.,TRBV5-5,CASSSDRVGGQPQHF,TGTGCCAGCAGCTCTGACAGGGTAGGGGGTCAGCCCCAGCATTTT
TRBJ1-3,.,.,TRBV7-2,CASSTQGSGNTIYF,TGTGCCAGCAGCACCCAGGGGTCTGGAAACACCATATATTTT
TRBJ2-3,.,.,TRBV30,CAWSVLVDTQYF,TGTGCCTGGAGTGTATTAGTAGATACGCAGTATTTT
TRBJ1-2,TRBD1,.,TRBV19,CASRRGRDSGRTNYGYTF,TGTGCCAGTAGAAGGGGCCGGGACAGTGGAAGGACTAACTATGGCTACACCTTC